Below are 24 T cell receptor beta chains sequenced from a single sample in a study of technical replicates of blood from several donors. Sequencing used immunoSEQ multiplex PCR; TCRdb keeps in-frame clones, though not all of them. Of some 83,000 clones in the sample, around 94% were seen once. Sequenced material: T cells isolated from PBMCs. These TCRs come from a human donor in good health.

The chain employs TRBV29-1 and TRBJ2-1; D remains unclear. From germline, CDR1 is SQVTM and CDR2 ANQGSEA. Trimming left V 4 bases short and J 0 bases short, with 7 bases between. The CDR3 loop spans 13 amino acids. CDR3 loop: CSVVLSSYNEQFF. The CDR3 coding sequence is TGCAGCGTTGTCCTGAGCTCCTACAATGAGCAGTTCTTC.

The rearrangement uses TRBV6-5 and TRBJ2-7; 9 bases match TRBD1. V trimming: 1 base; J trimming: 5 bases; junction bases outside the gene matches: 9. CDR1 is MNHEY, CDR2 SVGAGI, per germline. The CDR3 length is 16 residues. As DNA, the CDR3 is TGTGCCAGCAGTTACTTCCCCGGGACAGGGTTCGACGAGCAGTACTTC. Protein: CASSYFPGTGFDEQYF.

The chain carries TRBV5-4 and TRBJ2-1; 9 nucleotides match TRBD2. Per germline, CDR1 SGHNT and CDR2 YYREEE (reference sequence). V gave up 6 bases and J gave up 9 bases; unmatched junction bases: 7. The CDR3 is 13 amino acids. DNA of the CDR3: TGTGCCAGCATAGGCGGGGGGGCCGGTGAGCAGTTCTTC. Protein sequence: CASIGGGAGEQFF.

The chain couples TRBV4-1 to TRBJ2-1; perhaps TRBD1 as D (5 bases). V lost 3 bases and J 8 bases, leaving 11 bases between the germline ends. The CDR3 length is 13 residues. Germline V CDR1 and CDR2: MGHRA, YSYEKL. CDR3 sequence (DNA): TGCGCCAGCAGCCACCAGGGTCCCGATGAGCAGTTCTTC. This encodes CASSHQGPDEQFF.

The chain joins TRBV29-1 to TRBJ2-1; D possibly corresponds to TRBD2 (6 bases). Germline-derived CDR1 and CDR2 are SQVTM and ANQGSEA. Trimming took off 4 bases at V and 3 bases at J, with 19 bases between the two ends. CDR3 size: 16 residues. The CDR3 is CSVVSLGTGNYNEQFF. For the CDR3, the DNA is TGCAGCGTTGTATCATTAGGGACTGGCAACTACAATGAGCAGTTCTTC.

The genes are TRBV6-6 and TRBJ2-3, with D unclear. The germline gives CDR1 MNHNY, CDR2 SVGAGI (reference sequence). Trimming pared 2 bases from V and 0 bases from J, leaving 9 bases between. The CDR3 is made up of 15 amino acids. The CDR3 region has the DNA TGTGCCAGCAGTTACAGAGTATCTAGCACAGATACGCAGTATTTT. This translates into CASSYRVSSTDTQYF.

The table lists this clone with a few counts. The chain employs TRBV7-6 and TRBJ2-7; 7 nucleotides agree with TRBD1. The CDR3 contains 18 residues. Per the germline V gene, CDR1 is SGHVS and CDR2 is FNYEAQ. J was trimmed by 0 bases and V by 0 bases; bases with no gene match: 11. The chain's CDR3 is CASSLARIQGTSSYEQYF. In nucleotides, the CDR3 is TGTGCCAGCAGCTTAGCGCGCATACAGGGGACGAGCTCCTACGAGCAGTACTTC.

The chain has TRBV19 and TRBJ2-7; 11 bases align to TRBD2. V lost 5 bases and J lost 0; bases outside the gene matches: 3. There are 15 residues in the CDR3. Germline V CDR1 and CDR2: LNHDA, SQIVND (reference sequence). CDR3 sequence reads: CASSLTSGTSYEQYF. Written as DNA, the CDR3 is TGTGCCAGTAGTTTGACTAGCGGGACCTCCTACGAGCAGTACTTC.

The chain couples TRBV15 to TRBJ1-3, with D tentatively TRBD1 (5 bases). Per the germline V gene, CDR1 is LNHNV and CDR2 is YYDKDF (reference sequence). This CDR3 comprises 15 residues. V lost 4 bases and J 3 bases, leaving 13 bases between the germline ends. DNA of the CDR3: TGTGCCACCAGCAAAGGGAGGGGAGTTGGAAACACCATATATTTT. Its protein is CATSKGRGVGNTIYF.

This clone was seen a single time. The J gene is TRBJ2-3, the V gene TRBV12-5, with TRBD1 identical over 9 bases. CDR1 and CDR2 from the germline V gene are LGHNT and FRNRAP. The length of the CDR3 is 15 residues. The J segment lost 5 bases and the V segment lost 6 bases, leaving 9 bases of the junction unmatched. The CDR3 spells CASGFRDRVKDTQYF. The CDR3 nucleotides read TGTGCTAGTGGCTTCCGGGACAGGGTTAAAGATACGCAGTATTTT.

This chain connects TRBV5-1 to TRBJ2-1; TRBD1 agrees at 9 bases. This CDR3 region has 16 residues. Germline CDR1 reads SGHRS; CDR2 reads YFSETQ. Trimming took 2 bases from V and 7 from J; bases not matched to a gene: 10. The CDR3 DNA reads TGCGCCAGCAGCTTCGGGACAGGGAGGAAGGTAAATGAGCAGTTCTTC. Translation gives CASSFGTGRKVNEQFF.

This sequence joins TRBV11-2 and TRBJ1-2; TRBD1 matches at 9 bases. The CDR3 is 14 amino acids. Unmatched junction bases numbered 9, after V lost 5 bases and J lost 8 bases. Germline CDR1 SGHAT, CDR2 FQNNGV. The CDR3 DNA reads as TGTGCCAGCAGCCCAGACAGGGGGTCGCGGGGCTACACCTTC. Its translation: CASSPDRGSRGYTF.

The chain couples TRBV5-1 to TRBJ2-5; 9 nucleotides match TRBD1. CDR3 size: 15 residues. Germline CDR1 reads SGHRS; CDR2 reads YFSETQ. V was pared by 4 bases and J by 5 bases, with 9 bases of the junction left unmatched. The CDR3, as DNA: TGCGCCAGCAGCCGGGGGGACAGGGTGGGCGAGACCCAGTACTTC. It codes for CASSRGDRVGETQYF.

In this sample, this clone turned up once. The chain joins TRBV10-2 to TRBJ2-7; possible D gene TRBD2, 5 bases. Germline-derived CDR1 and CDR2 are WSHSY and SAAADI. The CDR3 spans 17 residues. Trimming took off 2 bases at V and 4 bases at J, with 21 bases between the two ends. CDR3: CASSEPLPQPRGYEQYF. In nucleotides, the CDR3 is TGCGCCAGCAGTGAGCCCCTCCCACAACCACGGGGATACGAGCAGTACTTC.

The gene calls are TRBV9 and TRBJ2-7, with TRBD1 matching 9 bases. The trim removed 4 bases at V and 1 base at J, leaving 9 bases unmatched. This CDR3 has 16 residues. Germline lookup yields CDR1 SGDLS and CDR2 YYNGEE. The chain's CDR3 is CASSLTGTGWSYEQYF. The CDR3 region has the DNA TGTGCCAGCAGCCTTACCGGGACAGGGTGGTCCTACGAGCAGTACTTC. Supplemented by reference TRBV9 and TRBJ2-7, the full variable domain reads DSGVTQTPKHLITATGQRVTLRCSPRSGDLSVYWYQQSLDQGLQFLIQYYNGEERAKGNILERFSAQQFPDLHSELNLSSLELGDSALYFCASSLTGTGWSYEQYFGPGTRLTVT.

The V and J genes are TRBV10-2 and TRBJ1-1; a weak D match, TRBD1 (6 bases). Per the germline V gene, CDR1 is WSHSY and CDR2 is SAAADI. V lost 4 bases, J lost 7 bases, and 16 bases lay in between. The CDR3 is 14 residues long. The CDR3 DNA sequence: TGCGCCAGCAGTGCCGTCGGGGGGCGCGATGAAGCTTTCTTT. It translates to CASSAVGGRDEAFF.

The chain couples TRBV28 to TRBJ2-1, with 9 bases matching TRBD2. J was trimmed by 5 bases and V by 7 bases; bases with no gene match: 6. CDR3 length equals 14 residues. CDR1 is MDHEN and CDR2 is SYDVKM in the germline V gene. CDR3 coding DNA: TGTGCCAGCATCCAGACTAGCGGTAACAATGAGCAGTTCTTC. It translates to CASIQTSGNNEQFF.

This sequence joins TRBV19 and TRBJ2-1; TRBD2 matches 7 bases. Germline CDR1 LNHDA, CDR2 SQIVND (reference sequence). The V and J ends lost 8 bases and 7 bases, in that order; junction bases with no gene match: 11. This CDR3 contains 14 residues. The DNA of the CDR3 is TGTGCCAGTCGTGTAGGGAGGGAGTTGAATGAGCAGTTCTTC. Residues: CASRVGRELNEQFF.

CDR3 DNA sequence: TGCGCCAGCAGCTTGGCAAAAAACACTGAAGCTTTCTTT. Its protein product is CASSLAKNTEAFF. The chain links TRBV5-1 to TRBJ1-1, with D unresolved. CDR3 length: 13 residues. Germline V gene lookup returns CDR1 SGHRS and CDR2 YFSETQ. Trimming pared 0 bases from V and 2 bases from J, leaving 5 bases between.

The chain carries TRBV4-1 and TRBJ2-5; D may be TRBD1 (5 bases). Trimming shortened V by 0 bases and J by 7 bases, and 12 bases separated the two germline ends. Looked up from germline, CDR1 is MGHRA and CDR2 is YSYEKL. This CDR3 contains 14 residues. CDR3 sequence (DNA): TGCGCCAGCAGCCAAGAAGAACAGGTGGGGACCCAGTACTTC. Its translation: CASSQEEQVGTQYF.

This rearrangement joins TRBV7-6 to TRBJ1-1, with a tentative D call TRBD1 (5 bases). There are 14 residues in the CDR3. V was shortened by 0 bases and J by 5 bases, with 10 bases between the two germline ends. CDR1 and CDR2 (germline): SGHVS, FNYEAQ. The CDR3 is CASSLAAGGTEAFF. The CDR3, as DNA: TGTGCCAGCAGCTTAGCGGCGGGGGGAACTGAAGCTTTCTTT.

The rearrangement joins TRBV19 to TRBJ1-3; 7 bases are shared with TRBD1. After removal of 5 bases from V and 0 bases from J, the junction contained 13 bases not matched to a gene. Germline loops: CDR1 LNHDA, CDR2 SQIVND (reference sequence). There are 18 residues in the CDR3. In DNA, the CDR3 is TGTGCCAGTAGTGGGACAGAGACATATACCTTCTCTGGAAACACCATATATTTT. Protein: CASSGTETYTFSGNTIYF.

In nucleotides, the CDR3 is TGCGCCAGCAGCCAAAGGGAGGGAGCGGGAGGGCCCTCGGCCAAAAACATTCAGTACTTC. It is translated as CASSQREGAGGPSAKNIQYF. The chain couples TRBV4-1 to TRBJ2-4, with 10 bases aligning to TRBD2. V lost 2 bases and J lost 1; bases outside the gene matches: 14. Germline CDR1 reads MGHRA; CDR2 reads YSYEKL. The CDR3 has 20 amino acids.

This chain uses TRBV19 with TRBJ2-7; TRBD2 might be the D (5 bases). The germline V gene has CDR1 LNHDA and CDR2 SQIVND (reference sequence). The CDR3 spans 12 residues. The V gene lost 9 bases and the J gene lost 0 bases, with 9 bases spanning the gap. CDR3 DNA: TGTGCCAGGGACTCCAGCTCCTACGAGCAGTACTTC. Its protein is CARDSSSYEQYF.